A single TCR beta chain is shown here with its context. Its antigen is not known. This entry comes from a study of shared clonotypes between healthy human individuals. Generated by immunoSEQ multiplex PCR, the TCRdb table keeps only in-frame clones and is missing some. The sample has around 990,000 clones; approximately 75% are singletons. Trimming took 4 bases from V and 1 from J, leaving 7 bases between them. Germline assignment: CDR1 SNHLY and CDR2 FYNNEI. This CDR3 has 13 residues. Overall study results and limits: The sharing of 5% to 5.5% of naive CD4 clonotypes was seen across a handful of donors. Sequencing depth was predicted to influence how clonotypes are shared among donors. In having few donors, the study represented limited genetic and exposure-history diversity.

This chain connects TRBV2 to TRBJ1-1; D call uncertain. The sample comprised memory CD4+ T cells from PBMCs. Subset meaning: CD45RA-negative fraction. The TCR originated in a man in his late teens or twenties in good health. Some clones in this sample may be carry-over from other donors' samples. CDR3 protein: CASSVVENTEAFF. The CDR3 DNA is TGTGCCAGCAGTGTAGTTGAGAACACTGAAGCTTTCTTT.